The 14 T cell receptor beta chains below were found in one sample sequenced in a study of T cells in Graves' hyperthyroidism and ophthalmopathy. TCR beta CDR3 sequences were amplified from RNA transcripts. RT-PCR in the first round (using the HTBI primer set) targeted the TCR CDR3. TCRdb passed the multiplex PCR reads through MiXCR, listing each CDR3 protein once. The repertoire holds about 520,000 distinct CDR3 sequences, with around 24% as singletons. The specimen was blood. The receptors were sampled from a woman in her twenties or thirties with Graves' ophthalmopathy.

This clonotype came up many times. The V and J genes are TRBV11-2 and TRBJ2-2, with D possibly being TRBD1 or TRBD2 (5 bases each). Germline CDR1 and CDR2: SGHAT and FQNNGV. The CDR3 totals 14 residues. Trimming took 9 bases from V and 3 from J, leaving 14 bases between them. CDR3 sequence (DNA): TGTGCCAGTGATCAAGAGGGGTACACCGGGGAGCTGTTTTTT. Its translation is CASDQEGYTGELFF.

This clonotype has just a few counts. The chain carries TRBV6-1 and TRBJ2-7; 11 nucleotides agree with TRBD1. The CDR3 sequence is 14 residues long. Germline V gene sequence: CDR1 MNHNS, CDR2 SASEGT. The junction had 8 bases not matched to a gene; V was cut back by 6 bases and J by 7 bases. CDR3 sequence reads: CASRGGQGAREQYF. The CDR3 bases are TGTGCCAGCAGGGGAGGACAGGGGGCACGAGAGCAGTACTTC.

This clonotype was seen many times. This rearrangement joins TRBV7-3 to TRBJ1-5; possible D gene TRBD1, 5 bases. The V and J ends lost 8 bases and 4 bases respectively, with 12 bases between them. Germline assignment: CDR1 SGHTA and CDR2 FQGTGA. The CDR3 sequence is 13 residues long. CDR3: CASYPQVNQPQHF. CDR3 DNA: TGTGCCAGCTATCCACAGGTTAATCAGCCCCAGCATTTT. Full variable domain (rest looked up from reference TRBV7-3 and TRBJ1-5): GAGVSQTPSNKVTEKGKYVELRCDPISGHTALYWYRQSLGQGPEFLIYFQGTGAADDSGLPNDRFFAVRPEGSVSTLKIQRTERGDSAVYLCASYPQVNQPQHFGDGTRLSIL.

This clonotype has ten or more counts. The J gene is TRBJ2-5, the V gene TRBV29-1; 8 bases map to TRBD1. Trimming cost V 2 bases and J 6 bases; bases outside gene matches: 11. Germline V gene sequence: CDR1 SQVTM, CDR2 ANQGSEA. This CDR3 contains 15 residues. The CDR3, as DNA: TGCAGCGTTGAACCCCAGGGGGCTTTGGGAAAGACCCAGTACTTC. It encodes CSVEPQGALGKTQYF.

The chain has TRBV7-9 and TRBJ2-7; D may correspond to TRBD1 or TRBD2 (6 bases each). Trimming removed 1 base at V and 3 bases at J, with 13 bases between. Germline lookup yields CDR1 SEHNR and CDR2 FQNEAQ (reference sequence). This CDR3 has 15 residues. CDR3 sequence (DNA): TGTGCCAGCAGCTTAGAAACTAGGGGGGTCTACGAGCAGTACTTC. Its protein product is CASSLETRGVYEQYF.

This clonotype was observed a few times. The CDR3 here is CASSLTWTGGDEQYF. The CDR3 nucleotides read TGTGCCAGCAGTTTAACCTGGACAGGGGGGGACGAGCAGTACTTC. V is TRBV27 and J is TRBJ2-7, with 10 bases that match TRBD1. Germline CDR1 reads MNHEY; CDR2 reads SMNVEV (reference sequence). With 2 bases clipped from V and 5 bases from J, the junction kept 6 bases outside the gene matches. The CDR3 contains 15 residues.

This clonotype was recorded a few times. This may be a read error, as it is one base from a much larger clone. The chain employs TRBV12-3 or TRBV12-4 and TRBJ1-3; the D gene is possibly TRBD1 (6 bases). This CDR3 has 15 residues. CDR3 in DNA: TGTGCCGGCAGTGCCTTCCCGGGACAAGGAAACACCATATATTTT. Its protein is CAGSAFPGQGNTIYF.

This clonotype was detected many times. The chain couples TRBV4-1 to TRBJ2-7; D is unclear. The CDR3 sequence is 14 residues long. The germline V gene has CDR1 MGHRA and CDR2 YSYEKL. Trimming cost V 0 bases and J 0 bases, with 6 bases left between them. The CDR3 spells CASSQDPDSYEQYF. The CDR3, as DNA: TGCGCCAGCAGCCAAGACCCAGACTCCTACGAGCAGTACTTC.

This clonotype occurred a few times. The chain uses TRBV20-1 and TRBJ1-2, with D uncertain. This CDR3 spans 13 amino acids. CDR1 DFQATT and CDR2 SNEGSKA come from the germline V gene (reference sequence). V was pared by 3 bases and J by 6 bases, with 14 bases between. CDR3 sequence (DNA): TGCAGTGCTAGCCTCGGGAGAAAAAATGGCTACACCTTC. Translation: CSASLGRKNGYTF.

Ten or more counts support this clonotype. The V and J genes are TRBV12-3 or TRBV12-4 and TRBJ2-7; the D is unclear. V was shortened by 8 bases and J by 1 base, with 12 bases between the two germline ends. This CDR3 has 13 amino acids. The CDR3 spells CASSGLGSYEQYF. Written as DNA, the CDR3 is TGTGCCAGCTCGGGCCTGGGATCCTACGAGCAGTACTTC.

Comment on this clonotype: A much larger clone differs by one base, so this may be a read error. As DNA, the CDR3 is TGTGCCGGCAGCTCACACGGGACTCCGGGCGGCGACGAGCAGTACTTC. Translating it yields CAGSSHGTPGGDEQYF. V and J are TRBV13 and TRBJ2-7, with D maybe TRBD2 (6 bases). CDR3 length equals 16 residues. Germline V gene lookup returns CDR1 PRHDT and CDR2 FYEKMQ (reference sequence).

This clonotype was detected many times. The rearrangement links TRBV30 to TRBJ1-1; 9 bases agree with TRBD1. Germline lookup yields CDR1 GTSNPN and CDR2 SVGIG (reference sequence). The trim removed 3 bases at V and 10 bases at J, leaving 9 bases unmatched. The CDR3 has 13 amino acids. CDR3 residues: CAWSIQGARGAFF. CDR3 DNA: TGTGCCTGGAGCATACAGGGGGCGAGAGGAGCTTTCTTT.

For this clonotype: Germline and junction disagree at one end, which may indicate a read error. The chain joins TRBV5-1 to TRBJ2-5; no clear D gene. The CDR3 has 14 amino acids. Per germline, CDR1 SGHRS and CDR2 YFSETQ. The CDR3 here is CASSLDASQETQCF. Written as DNA, the CDR3 is TGCGCCAGCAGCTTGGATGCGAGTCAAGAGACCCAGTGCTTC.

This clonotype was counted ten times or more. The genes are TRBV19 and TRBJ1-2; unclear D gene. From germline, CDR1 is LNHDA and CDR2 SQIVND (reference sequence). The CDR3 has 15 amino acids. The germline V and J ends were trimmed by 1 base and 3 bases, with 12 bases remaining between them. The CDR3 DNA reads TGTGCCAGTAGTATAGTAAACAGCGAATACTATGGCTACACCTTC. Its translation is CASSIVNSEYYGYTF.